A single sample is the source of the 5 T cell receptor beta chains below, sequenced in a study of T-cell reconstitution after alpha-beta-depleted transplantation in children. Unique molecular identifiers were incorporated during preparation of the TCRbeta library. TCRdb called the PCR reads again in MiXCR, with one record for every CDR3 protein. The repertoire holds 95,000 to 150,000 distinct CDR3 sequences, with roughly 23% as singletons. This specimen consisted of PBMCs, mostly from graft donor cells, obtained 180 days after TCRalphabeta/CD19-depleted stem cell transplant. These receptors were taken from a male patient aged 2-10 years who had a stem cell transplant for chronic granulomatous disease, so the T cells may come from the graft donor.

The rearrangement joins TRBV28 to TRBJ2-1; D gene ambiguous. Deletions cut 4 bases from V and 4 bases from J, with 26 bases between. The germline V gene encodes CDR1 MDHEN and CDR2 SYDVKM. The CDR3 runs 19 residues. The CDR3 is CASSWRRWVLTTIYNEQFF. The CDR3 DNA sequence: TGTGCCAGCAGTTGGAGACGGTGGGTCCTAACAACTATTTACAATGAGCAGTTCTTC.

The DNA for the CDR3 is TGTGCCAGCAGATACGGACAGGTGAACACTGAAGCTTTCTTT. Residues: CASRYGQVNTEAFF. The V and J genes are TRBV27 and TRBJ1-1, with 7 bases matching TRBD1. V lost 6 bases and J lost 0; bases outside the gene matches: 4. This CDR3 has 14 amino acids. Looked up from germline, CDR1 is MNHEY and CDR2 is SMNVEV (reference sequence).

This clonotype was detected ten times or more. This chain joins TRBV5-1 and TRBJ2-2, with 14 bases that match TRBD2. V was clipped by 3 bases and J by 0 bases; unmatched bases: 10. In germline, CDR1 is SGHRS, CDR2 YFSETQ. The CDR3 has 20 amino acids. CDR3 nucleotides: TGCGCCAGCAGCTCGATACGGGGACTAGCGGGAGTTACGAACACCGGGGAGCTGTTTTTT. Translation: CASSSIRGLAGVTNTGELFF.

Ten or more counts support this clonotype. V is TRBV20-1 and J is TRBJ2-6; TRBD2 matches at 10 bases. The CDR3 contains 19 residues. With 0 bases clipped from V and 0 bases from J, the junction kept 8 bases outside the gene matches. Looked up from germline, CDR1 is DFQATT and CDR2 is SNEGSKA (reference sequence). This CDR3 is CSAREIGLAVSSGANVLTF. The CDR3 bases are TGCAGTGCTAGAGAGATAGGACTAGCGGTTTCCTCTGGGGCCAACGTCCTGACTTTC.

This clonotype was seen many times. The rearrangement joins TRBV5-1 to TRBJ2-7; tentative D call: TRBD1 (5 bases). The CDR3 consists of 17 residues. Trimming cost V 1 base and J 3 bases, with 20 bases left between them. Germline assignment: CDR1 SGHRS and CDR2 YFSETQ. The CDR3 is CASSLTPGPEPDYEQYF. CDR3 DNA: TGCGCCAGCAGCTTGACCCCAGGGCCGGAACCAGACTACGAGCAGTACTTC. Full variable domain (remainder filled in from reference TRBV5-1 and TRBJ2-7): KAGVTQTPRYLIKTRGQQVTLSCSPISGHRSVSWYQQTPGQGLQFLFEYFSETQRNKGNFPGRFSGRQFSNSRSEMNVSTLELGDSALYLCASSLTPGPEPDYEQYFGPGTRLTVT.